The 8 T cell receptor beta chains below all came from one sample that was sequenced in a study of blood T cell repertoires in COVID-19. Method: immunoSEQ multiplex PCR; TCRdb's copy keeps in-frame clones and lacks some. This repertoire shows some 80,000 clones, 81% found once; its top ten account for roughly 40%. What was sequenced was peripheral blood. The receptors derive from an elderly man with acute or convalescent COVID-19.

The chain is built from TRBV10-3 and TRBJ1-5; 7 positions match TRBD1. This CDR3 has 14 residues. J gave up 4 bases and V 5 bases, and 5 bases lay outside the gene matches. Germline CDR1 ENHRY, CDR2 SYGVKD. The CDR3 sequence: CAISQQGPNQPQHF. The DNA for the CDR3 is TGTGCCATCAGTCAACAGGGGCCTAATCAGCCCCAGCATTTT.

This chain links TRBV7-9 with TRBJ1-6; no firm D call. The germline V and J ends were trimmed by 0 bases and 5 bases, with 8 bases remaining between them. Germline V gene data show CDR1 as SEHNR and CDR2 as FQNEAQ (reference sequence). CDR3 length equals 15 residues. DNA of the CDR3: TGTGCCAGCAGCTTAGCCCAGGCTAATAATTCACCCCTCCACTTT. Protein sequence: CASSLAQANNSPLHF.

The count of this clone is one. This chain's CDR3 is CASSYRGSSEAFF. The CDR3 DNA reads TGTGCCAGCAGTTACCGTGGCAGTTCTGAAGCTTTCTTT. The genes are TRBV6-5 and TRBJ1-1; D unclear. From germline, CDR1 is MNHEY and CDR2 SVGAGI. The CDR3 is 13 amino acids. Trimming shortened V by 2 bases and J by 6 bases, and 10 bases separated the two germline ends.

This clone was detected many times. The chain carries TRBV6-5 and TRBJ2-7; TRBD1 matches at 8 bases. The CDR3 is 14 amino acids. From germline, CDR1 is MNHEY and CDR2 SVGAGI. V lost 5 bases, J lost 3 bases, and 6 bases stayed unmatched. The CDR3 nucleotides read TGTGCCAGCAGTCCCGGGACAGGCCTCTACGAGCAGTACTTC. Translation gives CASSPGTGLYEQYF.

The rearrangement joins TRBV18 to TRBJ1-1, with D perhaps matching TRBD1 (6 bases). Trimming pared 3 bases from V and 3 bases from J, leaving 14 bases between. The germline V gene has CDR1 KGHSH and CDR2 LQKENI. This CDR3 has 15 amino acids. CDR3 in amino acids: CASSPLGPGDTEAFF. DNA of the CDR3: TGTGCCAGCTCACCTCTGGGCCCAGGGGACACTGAAGCTTTCTTT.

The CDR3 reads CASSANLARQYF. The CDR3 DNA follows: TGTGCCAGCAGCGCGAATCTAGCGAGGCAGTACTTC. This rearrangement joins TRBV11-2 to TRBJ2-7; a weak D match, TRBD2 (6 bases). Germline CDR1 is SGHAT and CDR2 is FQNNGV. Trimming removed 5 bases from V and 9 bases from J, with 14 bases in between. This CDR3 is built from 12 residues.

This clone was found once. The V gene is TRBV18, the J gene TRBJ2-5; 9 nucleotides align to TRBD1. The CDR3 length is 14 residues. The V gene end was trimmed by 5 bases and the J gene end by 2 bases; junction bases not matched to a gene: 3. Germline V CDR1 and CDR2: KGHSH, LQKENI. The chain's CDR3 is CASSTTGGQETQYF. DNA for the CDR3: TGTGCCAGCTCAACGACAGGGGGTCAAGAGACCCAGTACTTC.

This clone appeared a single time. J is TRBJ1-1 and V is TRBV6-5; D unresolved. The germline V gene encodes CDR1 MNHEY and CDR2 SVGAGI. This CDR3 region has 15 residues. The V end was cut by 2 bases, the J end by 1 base, with 11 bases between. The CDR3: CASSYDRGANTEAFF. The CDR3 DNA reads TGTGCCAGCAGTTACGATCGGGGAGCGAACACTGAAGCTTTCTTT.